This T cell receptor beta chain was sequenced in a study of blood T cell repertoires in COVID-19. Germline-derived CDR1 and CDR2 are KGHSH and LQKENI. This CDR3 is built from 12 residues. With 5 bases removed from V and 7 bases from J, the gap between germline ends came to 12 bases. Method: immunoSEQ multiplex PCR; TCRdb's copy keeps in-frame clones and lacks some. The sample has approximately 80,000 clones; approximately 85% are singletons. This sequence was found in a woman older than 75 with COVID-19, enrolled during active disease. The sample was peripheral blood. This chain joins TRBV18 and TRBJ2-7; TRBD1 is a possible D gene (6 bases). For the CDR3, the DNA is TGTGCCAGCTCAAGAAGACAGGAAGAGCAGTACTTC. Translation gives CASSRRQEEQYF.